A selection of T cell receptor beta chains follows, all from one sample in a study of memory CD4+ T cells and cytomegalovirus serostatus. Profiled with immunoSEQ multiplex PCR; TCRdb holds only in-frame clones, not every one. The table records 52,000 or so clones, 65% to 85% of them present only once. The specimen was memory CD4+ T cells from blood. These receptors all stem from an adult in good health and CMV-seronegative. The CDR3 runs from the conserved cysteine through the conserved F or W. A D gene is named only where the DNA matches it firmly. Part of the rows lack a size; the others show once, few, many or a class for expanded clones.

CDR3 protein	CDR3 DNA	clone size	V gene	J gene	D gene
CASSLRDREGYGYTF	TGTGCCAGCAGCCTAAGGGACAGGGAGGGCTATGGCTACACCTTC	few	TRBV5-4	TRBJ1-2	TRBD1
CASSLGSAQETQYF	TGTGCCAGCAGCTTGGGGTCGGCCCAAGAGACCCAGTACTTC	few	TRBV5-5	TRBJ2-5	NA
CASSRTSTDTQYF	TGTGCCAGCAGCCGGACTAGCACAGATACGCAGTATTTT	NA	TRBV5-4	TRBJ2-3	NA
CASRAGSGAQYF	TGTGCCAGTAGGGCAGGCTCCGGAGCGCAGTACTTC	NA	TRBV19	TRBJ2-7	NA
CASSLVSIPMNTEAFF	TGTGCCAGCAGCTTAGTGAGTATTCCCATGAACACTGAAGCTTTCTTT	NA	TRBV7-2	TRBJ1-1	NA
CSAQRDRNTEAFF	TGCAGCGCACAACGGGACAGGAACACTGAAGCTTTCTTT	NA	TRBV29-1	TRBJ1-1	TRBD1
CASSPGTGHEKLFF	TGTGCCAGCAGCCCCGGGACAGGGCATGAAAAACTGTTTTTT	few	TRBV28	TRBJ1-4	TRBD1
CASCRDRGRDEQFF	TGTGCCAGCTGTAGGGACAGGGGGCGCGATGAGCAGTTCTTC	NA	TRBV2	TRBJ2-1	TRBD1
CASSSRLDRGSPLHF	TGTGCCAGCAGCTCACGACTGGACCGGGGTTCACCCCTCCACTTT	NA	TRBV9	TRBJ1-6	NA
CASSSSGQPGGYEQYF	TGTGCCAGCAGCTCTTCGGGTCAGCCGGGGGGGTACGAGCAGTACTTC	NA	TRBV28	TRBJ2-7	TRBD2
CASSSGRGGYTF	TGTGCCAGCAGTTCAGGACGTGGCGGCTACACCTTC	NA	TRBV28	TRBJ1-2	NA
CARIEQGARNEKLFF	TGTGCCAGAATTGAACAGGGGGCACGCAATGAAAAACTGTTTTTT	NA	TRBV10-3	TRBJ1-4	TRBD1
CASSLTGGNTEAFF	TGTGCCAGCAGTCTGACAGGGGGTAACACTGAAGCTTTCTTT	once	TRBV2	TRBJ1-1	TRBD1
CASSLAQLNTGELFF	TGCGCCAGCAGCTTGGCCCAGCTGAACACCGGGGAGCTGTTTTTT	NA	TRBV5-1	TRBJ2-2	NA
CATRGTGTYEQYF	TGTGCCACCAGGGGGACAGGGACCTACGAGCAGTACTTC	few	TRBV6-1	TRBJ2-7	TRBD1
CASISGGAGLDTQYF	TGTGCCAGCATAAGCGGGGGGGCCGGACTGGATACGCAGTATTTT	few	TRBV6-1	TRBJ2-3	TRBD2